Shown below are 5 T cell receptor beta chains from a single sample sequenced in a study of vaccination effects on CD4 cells after COVID-19. Ahead of sequencing, the ViraFEST assay grew antigen-specific CD4+ T cells using viral peptide pools. Culture lasted roughly 9 days before CD4+ T cell isolation. Vaccine recipients, nucleocapsid antibody negative, had no prior SARS-CoV-2 infection. Method: immunoSEQ multiplex PCR; TCRdb's copy keeps in-frame clones and lacks some. This sample has tens of thousands of clones, with 60% to 75% found just once. These receptors have no known antigen. Sequences were derived from CD4+ T cells from PBMCs cultured with HCoV-OC43 spike peptides, sampled before COVID-19 vaccination. The subset here: HCoV-OC43 spike overlapping peptide pool stimulation. The receptors derive from a human donor who received a COVID-19 vaccine.

This sequence joins TRBV19 and TRBJ1-1; 7 bases fit TRBD1. Germline V gene sequence: CDR1 LNHDA, CDR2 SQIVND (reference sequence). V lost 3 bases to trimming and J lost 5 bases; unmatched junction nucleotides: 9. CDR3 size: 15 residues. This chain's CDR3 is CASSITARQGTEAFF. As DNA, the CDR3 is TGTGCCAGTAGTATCACTGCGCGACAGGGAACTGAAGCTTTCTTT.

This clone was seen a handful of times. The chain joins TRBV7-2 to TRBJ2-4; no reliable D call. V lost 5 bases, J lost 9 bases, and 20 bases lay in between. CDR3 size: 15 residues. Looked up from germline, CDR1 is SGHTA and CDR2 is FQGNSA. CDR3 region: CASSTTKRQSGIQYF. For the CDR3, the DNA is TGTGCCAGCAGCACCACAAAGAGGCAGTCTGGCATTCAGTACTTC.

The V gene is TRBV9, the J gene TRBJ2-1, with D uncertain. V dropped 0 bases and J dropped 1 base, with 8 bases sitting between them. Germline-derived CDR1 and CDR2 are SGDLS and YYNGEE. This CDR3 contains 15 residues. CDR3 nucleotides: TGTGCCAGCAGCGTAGAGCAGGCGTCCTACAATGAGCAGTTCTTC. Its protein product is CASSVEQASYNEQFF.

The chain joins TRBV7-2 to TRBJ1-2, with 11 bases lining up with TRBD1. CDR3 length equals 14 residues. The germline CDR1 and CDR2 sequences are SGHTA and FQGNSA. The V and J ends lost 4 bases and 4 bases, in that order; junction bases with no gene match: 2. The CDR3 is CASSSDRGPYGYTF. CDR3 nucleotides: TGTGCCAGCAGCTCGGACAGGGGGCCCTATGGCTACACCTTC. Together with reference TRBV7-2 and TRBJ1-2, the CDR3 gives the full variable domain: GAGVSQSPSNKVTEKGKDVELRCDPISGHTALYWYRQSLGQGLEFLIYFQGNSAPDKSGLPSDRFSAERTGGSVSTLTIQRTQQEDSAVYLCASSSDRGPYGYTFGSGTRLTVV.

The genes are TRBV6-6 and TRBJ2-5; a possible D gene is TRBD1 (7 bases). V dropped 5 bases and J dropped 4 bases, with 17 bases sitting between them. The CDR3 is made up of 15 amino acids. Germline V gene sequence: CDR1 MNHNY, CDR2 SVGAGI (reference sequence). The CDR3 sequence: CASSKKGARGETQYF. CDR3 bases: TGTGCCAGCAGTAAAAAGGGGGCGCGGGGAGAGACCCAGTACTTC.